This T cell receptor (beta chain) was documented in a study of blood T cell repertoires in COVID-19. This clone was picked up one time. Method: immunoSEQ multiplex PCR; TCRdb's copy keeps in-frame clones and lacks some. The data show over 70,000 clones, 60% to 85% seen once. This CDR3 has 15 amino acids. With 5 bases removed from V and 3 bases from J, the gap between germline ends came to 16 bases. The germline gives CDR1 SGHAT, CDR2 FQNNGV. The genes are TRBV11-2 and TRBJ2-5, with D tentatively TRBD1 (5 bases). The sequence derives from a human donor in a cohort sampled during active COVID-19. The sample comprised peripheral blood. The CDR3 spells CASSLAGKNEETQYF. As DNA, the CDR3 is TGTGCCAGCAGCCTGGCAGGGAAAAATGAAGAGACCCAGTACTTC.